The rows below give T cell receptor beta chains drawn from one sample of a study of T cell responses to AZD1222 COVID-19 vaccine. Clones were read by immunoSEQ multiplex PCR, and TCRdb kept only the in-frame ones, dropping some. Of around 140,000 clones in the sample, 90% to 95% were seen once. This sample comprised peripheral blood, obtained on day 0 of AZD1222 vaccination. The receptors here all came from an adult in good health. The CDR3 runs from the conserved cysteine through the conserved F or W. D genes are given only for firm matches. Not all rows give a size; the values are once, few, many and, for expanded clones, a class.

clone_size j_call d_call v_call cdr3_length cdr3_nt cdr3_aa
. TRBJ1-5 . TRBV27 13 TGTGCCAGCAGAGCCGCTGGGGATCAGCCCCAGCATTTT CASRAAGDQPQHF
. TRBJ2-7 . TRBV7-2 15 TGTGCCAGCAGCACCCCGGACACACTCTCCTACGAGCAGTACTTC CASSTPDTLSYEQYF
. TRBJ1-3 . TRBV7-9 14 TGTGCCAGCAGCTTAGAAGGGATTGGAAACACCATATATTTT CASSLEGIGNTIYF
. TRBJ2-5 TRBD2 TRBV4-3 14 TGCGCCAGCAGCCAAGAAAGCGGGAGTGAGACCCAGTACTTC CASSQESGSETQYF
. TRBJ2-2 TRBD1 TRBV3-1/TRBV3-2 16 TGTGCCAGCACACCTCGGGGACAGGGGGGTACCGGGGAGCTGTTTTTT CASTPRGQGGTGELFF
. TRBJ2-1 TRBD2 TRBV11-2 18 TGTGCCAGCAGCTTAGGGTTTAGTGCTAGCGGGAGGGCGAATGAGCAGTTCTTC CASSLGFSASGRANEQFF
. TRBJ2-5 TRBD1 TRBV7-6 15 TGTGCCAGCAGCAAGACAGGGGGCGTACAAGAGACCCAGTACTTC CASSKTGGVQETQYF
. TRBJ1-5 . TRBV6-5 15 TGTGCCAGCAGTTACTCTGGGCGGATGAATCAGCCCCAGCATTTT CASSYSGRMNQPQHF
. TRBJ2-1 . TRBV11-3 14 TGTGCCAGCAGCTTGGGGGCAGGAGACAATGAGCAGTTCTTC CASSLGAGDNEQFF
. TRBJ2-3 TRBD2 TRBV6-5 14 TGTGCCACCAGACCGGGGAGGGTGACAGATACGCAGTATTTT CATRPGRVTDTQYF
. TRBJ2-2 . TRBV11-2 13 TGTGCCAGCAGCTTTTGGGGGGCCGGGGAGCTGTTTTTT CASSFWGAGELFF
. TRBJ1-3 . TRBV19 15 TGTGCCAGTAGTATCCATACCGGGACGTCGAACACCATATATTTT CASSIHTGTSNTIYF
. TRBJ2-7 . TRBV28 13 TGTGCCAGCAGTGCCGCTAGCTCCTACGAGCAGTACTTC CASSAASSYEQYF
. TRBJ1-1 . TRBV12-3/TRBV12-4 13 TGTGCCAGCAGCCAGCTACAAAACACTGAAGCTTTCTTT CASSQLQNTEAFF
few TRBJ1-3 . TRBV7-2 15 TGTGCCAGCAGCTTAGGCATAAACTCTGGAAACACCATATATTTT CASSLGINSGNTIYF
. TRBJ2-7 TRBD2 TRBV28 14 TGTGCCAGCTCACGGTTAGCGGGAGGGTACGAGCAGTACTTC CASSRLAGGYEQYF
. TRBJ2-7 . TRBV11-2 15 TGTGCCAGCAGCTTCGCGGGTTCAGGAGCCTACGAGCAGTACTTC CASSFAGSGAYEQYF
. TRBJ1-2 . TRBV5-5 14 TGTGCCAGCAGCCCGCAGGAGGCTAACTATGGCTACACCTTC CASSPQEANYGYTF
. TRBJ1-1 . TRBV18 14 TGTGCCAGCTCCCCGGGACACCGAAACACTGAAGCTTTCTTT CASSPGHRNTEAFF
once TRBJ1-1 . TRBV9 17 TGTGCCAGCAGCGTAGCACCCGGAGTGGTGATGGGGACTGAAGCTTTCTTT CASSVAPGVVMGTEAFF
. TRBJ2-7 . TRBV5-1 12 TGCGCCAGCAGTCCGGGGCACGGCGAGCAGTACTTC CASSPGHGEQYF
. TRBJ2-3 TRBD1 TRBV2 17 TGTGCCAGCAGTGAAAGGGGGCTAGCACAGGACACAGATACGCAGTATTTT CASSERGLAQDTDTQYF
. TRBJ2-7 TRBD1 TRBV3-1/TRBV3-2 16 TGTGCCAGCAGCCAAAGTCAAGACAGGGCGTCCTACGAGCAGTACTTC CASSQSQDRASYEQYF
once TRBJ2-5 . TRBV2 12 TGTGCCAGCAAGGAGGGGATGGGGACCCAGTACTTC CASKEGMGTQYF
. TRBJ2-3 . TRBV7-9 14 TGTGCCAGCAGCTTACAAGTTTTGGGGGATACGCAGTATTTT CASSLQVLGDTQYF
few TRBJ1-6 . TRBV7-9 18 TGTGCCAGCGCAGTACCAAACGAGGCGAGCTCCTATAATTCACCCCTCCACTTT CASAVPNEASSYNSPLHF
. TRBJ1-1 . TRBV12-3/TRBV12-4 11 TGTGCCAGCAGTTTGGGAGGGCCGGCTTTCTTT CASSLGGPAFF
few TRBJ1-6 . TRBV11-2 14 TGTGCCAGCAGCTTAGAGGGGACTTATTCACCCCTCCACTTT CASSLEGTYSPLHF
once TRBJ1-1 . TRBV7-9 16 TGTGCCAGCAGACCCCTAGCAGGGAATCGAGGGACTGAAGCTTTCTTT CASRPLAGNRGTEAFF
. TRBJ2-3 . TRBV12-1 15 TGTGCCAGCAGCCGAGACAGGGTCTGCTCCGATACGCAGTATTTT CASSRDRVCSDTQYF
. TRBJ2-5 TRBD2 TRBV3-1/TRBV3-2 19 TGTGCCAGCAGCCACATCGGGACTAGCGGGAGGGAAAAGAAAGAGACCCAGTACTTC CASSHIGTSGREKKETQYF
. TRBJ1-1 TRBD1 TRBV19 15 TGTGCCAGTAGTTTCGGGACAGGGCTGAACACTGAAGCTTTCTTT CASSFGTGLNTEAFF
. TRBJ1-2 . TRBV19 11 TGTGCCAGTAGAGGCGGGGACGGCTACACCTTC CASRGGDGYTF
. TRBJ1-1 . TRBV11-2 15 TGTGCCAGCAGCCCCGGGGGCCCTATGAACACTGAAGCTTTCTTT CASSPGGPMNTEAFF
. TRBJ2-7 . TRBV7-3 11 TGTGCCAGCAGCTTTAACTACGAGCAGTACTTC CASSFNYEQYF
. TRBJ1-4 TRBD1 TRBV9 14 TGTGCCAGCACCCAAGGACAGGGGGTTGAAAAACTGTTTTTT CASTQGQGVEKLFF
. TRBJ2-7 TRBD1 TRBV11-3 16 TGTGCCAGCAGCTTAGAAAAGACAGGGGGCCTCTACGAGCAGTACTTC CASSLEKTGGLYEQYF
. TRBJ1-5 . TRBV4-2 15 TGTGCCAGCAGCCAAGATGACGGTAGCAATCAGCCCCAGCATTTT CASSQDDGSNQPQHF
. TRBJ2-7 TRBD1 TRBV4-3 16 TGCGCCAGCAGCCAAGATTGGGGGACAGGGGGCTACGAGCAGTACTTC CASSQDWGTGGYEQYF
. TRBJ2-7 . TRBV7-9 15 TGTGCCAGCAGCGGAACTAAGCAAATTGGGTACGAGCAGTACTTC CASSGTKQIGYEQYF
. TRBJ2-1 TRBD2 TRBV6-4 15 TGTGCCAGCAGTGACGGGGGGGTCTCCTACAATGAGCAGTTCTTC CASSDGGVSYNEQFF
. TRBJ1-1 . TRBV12-5 12 TGTGCTAGTGGCTTTGGTTTGGCTGAAGCTTTCTTT CASGFGLAEAFF
once TRBJ2-2 TRBD1 TRBV5-6 15 TGTGCCAGCAGTAAACAGGGGAGAGACACCGGGGAGCTGTTTTTT CASSKQGRDTGELFF
. TRBJ2-3 . TRBV25-1 13 TGTGCCAGCAGACATCGGGAGCCAGGGACGCAGTATTTT CASRHREPGTQYF
. TRBJ1-6 . TRBV12-3/TRBV12-4 13 TGTGCCAGCAGTTTAGTAGGGCGCCCACCCCTCCACTTT CASSLVGRPPLHF
few TRBJ1-1 TRBD1 TRBV10-1 14 TGCGCCAGCAGTCAGGGGGCAAAGGGGACTGAAGCTTTCTTT CASSQGAKGTEAFF